The clone carrying this T cell receptor beta chain was recorded once. This sample stems from a study of blood T cell repertoires in COVID-19. The CDR3 is 15 amino acids. Germline loops: CDR1 SGHDT, CDR2 YYEEEE. V lost 2 bases, J lost 1 base, and 11 bases lay in between. A Seattle source enrolled patients during active infection and followed them longitudinally. Some clones are missing from TCRdb's copy, which holds only in-frame ones; the method was immunoSEQ multiplex PCR. The table records around 84,000 clones, around 78% of them present only once. The chain uses TRBV5-6 and TRBJ2-3, with D maybe TRBD1 (6 bases). What was sequenced was peripheral blood. The receptor was isolated from a man aged 60 to 69 with COVID-19, enrolled during active disease. The CDR3 region has the DNA TGTGCCAGCAGCTTAACCCGACAGGGCACAGATACGCAGTATTTT. Residues: CASSLTRQGTDTQYF.